This T cell receptor (beta chain) derives from a study of blood T cell repertoires in COVID-19. The Seattle patients joined while their infection was active and were tracked longitudinally afterward. Trimming at V came to 8 bases and at J to 6 bases, leaving 10 bases not matched to a gene. Germline-derived CDR1 and CDR2 are MNHEY and SMNVEV (reference sequence). This CDR3 comprises 14 residues. The repertoire was sequenced with immunoSEQ multiplex PCR; TCRdb's copy has only in-frame clones and lacks some. The sample holds roughly 180,000 clones, around 79% seen once. Sequenced sample: peripheral blood. This TCR was recovered from a woman aged 55-69 years with COVID-19, enrolled during active disease. The genes are TRBV27 and TRBJ1-5, with TRBD1 matching over 7 bases. This CDR3 is CASRSTGMSQPQHF. As DNA, the CDR3 is TGTGCCAGCCGATCGACAGGGATGAGTCAGCCCCAGCATTTT.